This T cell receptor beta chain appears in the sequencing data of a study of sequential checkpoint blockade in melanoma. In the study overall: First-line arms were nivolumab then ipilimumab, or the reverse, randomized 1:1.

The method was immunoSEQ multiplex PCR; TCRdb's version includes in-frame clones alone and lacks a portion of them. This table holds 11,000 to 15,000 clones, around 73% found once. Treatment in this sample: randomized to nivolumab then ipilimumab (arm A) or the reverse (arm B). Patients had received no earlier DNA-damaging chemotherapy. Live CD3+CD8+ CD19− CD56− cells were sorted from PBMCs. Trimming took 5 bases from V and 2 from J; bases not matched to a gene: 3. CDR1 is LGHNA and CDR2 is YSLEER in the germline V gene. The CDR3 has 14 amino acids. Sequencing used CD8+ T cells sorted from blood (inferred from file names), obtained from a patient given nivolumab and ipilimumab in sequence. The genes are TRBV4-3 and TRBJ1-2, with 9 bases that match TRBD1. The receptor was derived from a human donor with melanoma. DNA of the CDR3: TGCGCCAGCAGCTTCGGGACAGGGAACTATGGCTACACCTTC. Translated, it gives CASSFGTGNYGYTF.